This TCR beta chain was sequenced in a study of blood T cell repertoires in COVID-19. About the research overall: The study drew acute and convalescent COVID-19 samples from the United States, Italy and Spain. Sample material is recorded as cDNA or gDNA derived from T cells, B-cell-depleted T cells, or PBMCs.

Authors' data handling: By means of reference gene primer amplification, nucleated cell counts were estimated. Sequencing was performed with immunoSEQ multiplex PCR; in TCRdb, only in-frame clones are kept and a portion is missing. The DNA was the basis for D and trimming; V, J and clone size are from that table. This sample has 200,000 to 300,000 clones; around 83% occur once, and the top ten carry approximately 2%. Per germline, CDR1 SGHTA and CDR2 FQGNSA. This CDR3 is built from 11 residues. Trimming cost V 4 bases and J 8 bases, with 8 bases left between them. The sequence came from a middle-aged man who had recovered from COVID-19. V is TRBV7-2 and J is TRBJ1-1; a possible D gene is TRBD1 (5 bases). Sequenced input: peripheral blood. This CDR3 reads CASSWGGEAFF. CDR3 coding DNA: TGTGCCAGCAGCTGGGGCGGCGAAGCTTTCTTT.